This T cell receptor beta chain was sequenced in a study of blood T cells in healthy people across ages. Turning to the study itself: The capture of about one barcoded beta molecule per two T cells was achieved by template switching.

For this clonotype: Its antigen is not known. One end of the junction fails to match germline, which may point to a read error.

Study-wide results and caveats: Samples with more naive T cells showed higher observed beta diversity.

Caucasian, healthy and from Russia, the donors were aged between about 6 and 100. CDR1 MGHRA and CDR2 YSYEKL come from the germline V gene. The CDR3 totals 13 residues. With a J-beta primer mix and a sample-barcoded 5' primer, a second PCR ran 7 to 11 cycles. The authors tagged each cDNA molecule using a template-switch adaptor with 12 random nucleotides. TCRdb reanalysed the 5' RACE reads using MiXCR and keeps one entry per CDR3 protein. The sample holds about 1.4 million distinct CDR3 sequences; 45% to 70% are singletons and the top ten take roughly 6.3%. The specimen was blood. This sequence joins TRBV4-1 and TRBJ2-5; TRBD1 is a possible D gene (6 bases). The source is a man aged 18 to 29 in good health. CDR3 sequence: CASSQGGVETQYF. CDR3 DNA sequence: TGTGCTAGCAGCCAAGGGGGAGTAGAGACCCAGTACTTC.